The sequence of this T cell receptor beta chain was determined in a study of CD4 T cells in relation to SARS-CoV-2 and coronaviruses. Study-level information: ViraFEST: roughly ten-day antigen culture of PBMCs, then TCR beta CDR3 sequencing. No peptide or an HIV-1 Nef peptide pool served as negative control. Study-wide points: Monoreactive clones expanded significantly more to SARS-CoV-2 than crossreactive clones did.

CD4+ T cells from unexposed donors were obtained before the COVID-19 pandemic (2011-2018). The cells were cultured for over eight days before CD4+ T cells were isolated. Fresh IL-2 medium replaced half the medium on days 3 and 7. Here immunoSEQ multiplex PCR was the method, and the copy in TCRdb shows in-frame clones only, minus some. The table lists tens of thousands of clones, about 70% of them singletons. Trimming left V 0 bases short and J 3 bases short, with 8 bases between. Germline V gene sequence: CDR1 SGHVS, CDR2 FQNEAQ. The CDR3 consists of 14 residues. This clone was picked up one time. The target antigen is unknown.

The TCR comes from a human donor in good health. The chain joins TRBV7-8 to TRBJ1-2, with D possibly TRBD1 on 5 matching bases. The specimen was CD4+ T cells from PBMCs, cultured in vitro. For the CDR3, the DNA is TGTGCCAGCAGCTTAGCCGGGGGGGACTATGGCTACACCTTC. Amino acid sequence: CASSLAGGDYGYTF.